This T cell receptor (beta chain) was sequenced for a study of T-cell reconstitution after alpha-beta-depleted transplantation in children. Molecular barcoding with unique molecular identifiers was used for the TCRbeta library. Using its own MiXCR run on the PCR reads, TCRdb lists one record per CDR3 protein. The sample includes hundreds of thousands of distinct CDR3 sequences, under 9.5% of them seen just once. The J segment lost 10 bases and the V segment lost 6 bases, leaving 7 bases of the junction unmatched. The CDR3 loop spans 14 amino acids. Germline V gene data show CDR1 as MNHNS and CDR2 as SASEGT.

The TCR comes from a human donor who donated a stem cell graft to a child with acute lymphoblastic leukemia. The chain employs TRBV6-1 and TRBJ1-6, with TRBD1 matching 9 bases. This material consisted of PBMCs from the stem cell graft donor, taken from the stem cell graft. The CDR3 DNA reads as TGTGCCAGCAGGATCCGGGACAGGGCCTCACCCCTCCACTTT. As protein: CASRIRDRASPLHF.